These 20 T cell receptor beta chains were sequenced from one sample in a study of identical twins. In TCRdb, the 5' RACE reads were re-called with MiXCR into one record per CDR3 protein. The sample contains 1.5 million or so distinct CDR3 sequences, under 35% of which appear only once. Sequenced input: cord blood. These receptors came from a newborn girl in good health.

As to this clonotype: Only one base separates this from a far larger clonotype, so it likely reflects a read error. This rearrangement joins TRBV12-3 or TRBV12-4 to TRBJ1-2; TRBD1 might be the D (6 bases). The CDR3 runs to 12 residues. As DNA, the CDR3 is TGTACCAGCAGTTTTCAGGGGTATGGCTACACCTTC. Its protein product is CTSSFQGYGYTF.

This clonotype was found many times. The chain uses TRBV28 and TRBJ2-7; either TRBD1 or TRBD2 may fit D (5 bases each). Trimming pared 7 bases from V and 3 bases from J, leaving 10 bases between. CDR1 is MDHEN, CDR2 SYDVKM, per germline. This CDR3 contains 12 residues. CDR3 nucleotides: TGTGCCAGCACGGGACGGGGCTACGAGCAGTACTTC. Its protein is CASTGRGYEQYF.

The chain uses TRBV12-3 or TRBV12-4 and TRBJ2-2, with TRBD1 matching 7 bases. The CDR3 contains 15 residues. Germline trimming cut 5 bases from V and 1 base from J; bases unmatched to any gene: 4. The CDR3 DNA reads TGTGCCAGCAGTAACCGGGACAGGAACACCGGGGAGCTGTTTTTT. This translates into CASSNRDRNTGELFF.

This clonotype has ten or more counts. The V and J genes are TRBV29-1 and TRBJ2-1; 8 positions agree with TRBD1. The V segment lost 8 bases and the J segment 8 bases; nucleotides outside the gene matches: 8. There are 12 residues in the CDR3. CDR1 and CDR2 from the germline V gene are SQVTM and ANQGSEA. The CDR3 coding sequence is TGCAGCCTACAGACAGGGGTGTATGAGCAGTTCTTC. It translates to CSLQTGVYEQFF.

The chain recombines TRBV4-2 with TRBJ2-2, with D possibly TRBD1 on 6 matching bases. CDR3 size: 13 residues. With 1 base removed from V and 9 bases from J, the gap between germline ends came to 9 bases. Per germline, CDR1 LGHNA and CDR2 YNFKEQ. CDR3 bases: TGTGCCAGCAGCCAAGGCAGGGGCCGGGAGCTGTTTTTT. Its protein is CASSQGRGRELFF.

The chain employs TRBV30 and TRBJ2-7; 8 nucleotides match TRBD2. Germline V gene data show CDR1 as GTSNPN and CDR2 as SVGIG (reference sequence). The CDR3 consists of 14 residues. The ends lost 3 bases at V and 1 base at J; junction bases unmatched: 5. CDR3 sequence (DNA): TGTGCCTGGAGGGATATAGCGGGGTCCTACGAGCAGTACTTC. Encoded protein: CAWRDIAGSYEQYF.

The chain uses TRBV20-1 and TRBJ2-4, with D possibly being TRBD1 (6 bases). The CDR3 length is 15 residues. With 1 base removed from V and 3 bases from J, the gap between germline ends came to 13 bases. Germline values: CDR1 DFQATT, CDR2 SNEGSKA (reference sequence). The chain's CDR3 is CSARGQGRGKNIQYF. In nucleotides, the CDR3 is TGCAGTGCTAGAGGGCAGGGGAGAGGCAAAAACATTCAGTACTTC.

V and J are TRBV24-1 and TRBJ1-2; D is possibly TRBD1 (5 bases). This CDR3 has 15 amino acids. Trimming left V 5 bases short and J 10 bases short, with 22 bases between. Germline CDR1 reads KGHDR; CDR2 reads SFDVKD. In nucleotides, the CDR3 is TGTGCCACCAGTGGTCTGACGACAGCGGAGGGCGACTACACCTTC. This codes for CATSGLTTAEGDYTF.

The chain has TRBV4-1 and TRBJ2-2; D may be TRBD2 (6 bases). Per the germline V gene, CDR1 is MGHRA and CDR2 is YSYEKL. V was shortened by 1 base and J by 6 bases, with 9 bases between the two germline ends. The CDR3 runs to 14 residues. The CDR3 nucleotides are TGCGCCAGCAGCCAAGCCCGACTAGCCGGGGAGCTGTTTTTT. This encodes CASSQARLAGELFF.

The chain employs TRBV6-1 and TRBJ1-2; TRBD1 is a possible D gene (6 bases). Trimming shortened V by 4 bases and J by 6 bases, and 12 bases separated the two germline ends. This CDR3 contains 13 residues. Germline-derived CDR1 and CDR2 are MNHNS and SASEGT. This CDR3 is CASSVNRADGYTF. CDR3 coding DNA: TGTGCCAGCAGTGTGAACAGGGCGGATGGCTACACCTTC.

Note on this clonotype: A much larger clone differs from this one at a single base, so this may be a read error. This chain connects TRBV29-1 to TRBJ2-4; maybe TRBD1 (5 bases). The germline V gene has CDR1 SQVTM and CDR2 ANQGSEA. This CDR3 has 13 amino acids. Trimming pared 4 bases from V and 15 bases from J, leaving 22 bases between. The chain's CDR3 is CSVVFLDSYERYF. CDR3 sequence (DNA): TGCAGCGTTGTTTTCCTCGACAGCTACGAGCGGTACTTC.

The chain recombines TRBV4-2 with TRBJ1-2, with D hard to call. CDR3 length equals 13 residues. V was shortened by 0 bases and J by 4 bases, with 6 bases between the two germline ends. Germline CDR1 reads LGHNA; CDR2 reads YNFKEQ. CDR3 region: CASSQDPFYGYTF. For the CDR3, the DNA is TGTGCCAGCAGCCAAGATCCCTTCTATGGCTACACCTTC.

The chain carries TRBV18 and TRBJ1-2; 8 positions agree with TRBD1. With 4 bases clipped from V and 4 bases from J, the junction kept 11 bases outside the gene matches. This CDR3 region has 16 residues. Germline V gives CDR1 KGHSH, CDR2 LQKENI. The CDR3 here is CASSREAKTGVYGYTF. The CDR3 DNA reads TGTGCCAGCTCACGAGAAGCAAAGACAGGGGTCTATGGCTACACCTTC. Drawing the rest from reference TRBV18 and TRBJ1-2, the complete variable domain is NAGVMQNPRHLVRRRGQEARLRCSPMKGHSHVYWYRQLPEEGLKFMVYLQKENIIDESGMPKERFSAEFPKEGPSILRIQQVVRGDSAAYFCASSREAKTGVYGYTFGSGTRLTVV.

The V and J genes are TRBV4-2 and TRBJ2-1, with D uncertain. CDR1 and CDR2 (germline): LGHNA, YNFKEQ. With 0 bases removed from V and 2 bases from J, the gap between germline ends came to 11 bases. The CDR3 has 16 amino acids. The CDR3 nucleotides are TGTGCCAGCAGCCAAGATCCCAGGCCCCCCTACAATGAGCAGTTCTTC. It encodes CASSQDPRPPYNEQFF.

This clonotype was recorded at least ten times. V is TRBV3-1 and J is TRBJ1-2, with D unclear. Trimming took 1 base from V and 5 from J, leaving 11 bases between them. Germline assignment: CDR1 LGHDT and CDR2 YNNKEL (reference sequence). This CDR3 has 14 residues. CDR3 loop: CASSQVGPNYGYTF. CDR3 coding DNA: TGTGCCAGCAGCCAAGTTGGCCCAAATTATGGCTACACCTTC.

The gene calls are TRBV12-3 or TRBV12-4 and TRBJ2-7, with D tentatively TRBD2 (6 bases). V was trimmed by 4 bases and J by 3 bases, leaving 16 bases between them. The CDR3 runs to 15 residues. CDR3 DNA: TGTGCCAGCAGTTCACGGGACTCGAAGCACTACGAGCAGTACTTC. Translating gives CASSSRDSKHYEQYF.

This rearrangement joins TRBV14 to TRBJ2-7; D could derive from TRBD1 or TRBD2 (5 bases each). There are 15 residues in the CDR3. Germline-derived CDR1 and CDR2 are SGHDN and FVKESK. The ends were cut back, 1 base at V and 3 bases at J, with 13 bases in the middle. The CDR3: CASSQGDGIFYEQYF. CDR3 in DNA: TGTGCCAGCAGCCAAGGGGACGGGATTTTCTACGAGCAGTACTTC.

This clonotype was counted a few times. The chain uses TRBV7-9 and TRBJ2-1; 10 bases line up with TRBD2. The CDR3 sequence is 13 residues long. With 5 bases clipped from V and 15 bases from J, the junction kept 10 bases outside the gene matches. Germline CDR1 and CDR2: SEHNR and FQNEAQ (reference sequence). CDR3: CASSNIGLAAMFF. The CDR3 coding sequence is TGTGCCAGCAGCAATATTGGACTAGCGGCTATGTTCTTC.

CDR3 region: CASSVERLAVNEQFF. DNA of the CDR3: TGTGCCAGCAGCGTAGAGAGACTAGCGGTCAATGAGCAGTTCTTC. This rearrangement joins TRBV9 to TRBJ2-1; 9 nucleotides align to TRBD2. Germline values: CDR1 SGDLS, CDR2 YYNGEE. There are 15 residues in the CDR3. Losses at the gene ends were 0 bases for V and 6 bases for J; bases not matched to a gene: 4.

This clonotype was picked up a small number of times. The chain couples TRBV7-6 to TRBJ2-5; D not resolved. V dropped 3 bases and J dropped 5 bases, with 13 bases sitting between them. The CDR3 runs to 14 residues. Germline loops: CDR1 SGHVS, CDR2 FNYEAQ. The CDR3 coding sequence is TGTGCCAGCAGCTTTGGGCCTCATCAGGAGACCCAGTACTTC. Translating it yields CASSFGPHQETQYF.